The clone carrying this TCR beta chain was counted only a few times. What it binds is not known. Making TCR cDNA involved 5'RACE template switching, which added UMIs and a universal primer site. Using its own MiXCR run on the 5' RACE reads, TCRdb lists one record per CDR3 protein. Among about 360,000 distinct CDR3 sequences, approximately 6% were seen once, and the ten largest hold around 16%. This specimen belongs to a study of T cells after yellow fever vaccination. With V trimmed by 0 bases and J by 4 bases, 3 bases remained unmatched. This CDR3 region has 15 residues. Germline assignment: CDR1 SGHDN and CDR2 FVKESK. Regarding the study as a whole: Clonotypes found in both CD4 and CD8 compartments made up a small share.

The receptor's source is a young man who received the YFV17D yellow fever vaccine. The sample here was PBMCs, taken 5 days after the yellow fever booster vaccination. The chain uses TRBV14 and TRBJ2-1; 7 bases match TRBD1. The CDR3 DNA reads TGTGCCAGCAGCCAAGAGACAGGGTTGTACAATGAGCAGTTCTTC. Its protein product is CASSQETGLYNEQFF.